This entry features one T cell receptor beta chain sequence. Its antigen is currently unknown. HIV-negative, healthy adults without recent acute infections or vaccinations were the donors. This sample stems from a study of shared clonotypes between healthy human individuals. In the original analysis: Filtering differed because ImmunoSEQ produced junction-only sequences that carried no quality scores. Profiling relied on immunoSEQ multiplex PCR, and the TCRdb table lists in-frame clones only, not all of them. V, J and clone size were drawn from that table, and D and trimming were deduced from the DNA. The table shows more than 1,200,000 clones, with 98% occurring only once. CDR1 is SNHLY, CDR2 FYNNEI, per germline. The germline V and J ends were trimmed by 7 bases and 3 bases, with 17 bases remaining between them. This CDR3 spans 15 amino acids. Overall study findings and caveats: Limited genetic and exposure-history diversity came from having few donors.

Source material: naive CD4+ T cells sorted from blood. Subset specified: CD45RA+ positively selected. This chain connects TRBV2 to TRBJ2-3, with D possibly being TRBD2 (5 bases). This clonotype was sampled from a man aged 30-40 years in good health. The CDR3 region is CASKDGGALTDTQYF. CDR3 nucleotide sequence: TGTGCCAGCAAGGACGGAGGAGCCCTTACAGATACGCAGTATTTT.